This is a list of T cell receptor beta chains from one sample in a study of regulatory T cells in long-lasting Graves disease. TCRdb passed the multiplex PCR reads through MiXCR, listing each CDR3 protein once. The table has 500,000 to 700,000 distinct CDR3 sequences, 30% seen once; the top ten hold roughly 40%. Material: peripheral blood mononuclear cells (PBMCs), obtained when the disease was refractory, from a patient treated with antithyroid drugs. The source is a female donor with Graves disease. The CDR3 runs from the conserved cysteine through the conserved F or W. The order of the fields is clone size, J gene, V gene, D gene, CDR3 DNA, CDR3 protein. A D gene is named only where the DNA matches it firmly. Size values are once, few and many counts, or a class for expanded clones, and some rows have none.

many | TRBJ1-6 | TRBV6-1 | . | TGTGCCAGCAGTGAAGCGTCCCAACGAAATCCCAAATCACCCCTCCACTTT | CASSEASQRNPKSPLHF
. | TRBJ2-7 | TRBV20-1 | . | TGCAGTGCTAGAAGGGACTGCGGTGAGGAGCAGTACTTC | CSARRDCGEEQYF
few | TRBJ2-1 | TRBV20-1 | TRBD2 | TGCAGTGCACAAGAAGCGGGAGGGATTAATGAGCAGTTCTTC | CSAQEAGGINEQFF
. | TRBJ2-4 | TRBV27 | . | TGTGCCAGCAGGGCCAGGGGTATTGGCAAAAACATTCAGTACTTC | CASRARGIGKNIQYF
many | TRBJ2-7 | TRBV11-2 | TRBD1 | TGTGCCAGCAGCTTCTACAGGGGTGGGTACGAGCAGTACTTC | CASSFYRGGYEQYF
many | TRBJ2-5 | TRBV20-1 | . | TGCAGTGCTAGAGACCTGGGGGGAGTACAAGAGACCCAGTACTTC | CSARDLGGVQETQYF
many | TRBJ2-4 | TRBV2 | TRBD2 | TGTGCCAGCAGTCCGACTAGCGGAGTTACCAAAAACATTCAGTACTTC | CASSPTSGVTKNIQYF
many | TRBJ2-5 | TRBV12-3/TRBV12-4 | . | TGTGCCAGCAGTTTATCGGCAGGGGAGACCCAGTACTTC | CASSLSAGETQYF
. | TRBJ1-2 | TRBV6-1 | . | TGTGCCAGCGGGGACCCGGGTCGGGGTGGCTACACCTTC | CASGDPGRGGYTF
. | TRBJ1-1 | TRBV19 | . | TGTGCCAGTAGTATTCGCGGGGACTTATTACGAGCTTTCTTT | CASSIRGDLLRAFF
. | TRBJ1-1 | TRBV5-1 | TRBD1 | TGCGCCAGCTCTGACAGGGGAGAGAACACTGAAGCTTTCTTT | CASSDRGENTEAFF
. | TRBJ1-1 | TRBV25-1 | TRBD1 | TGTGCCAGGGACAGGGAGGTCACTGAAGCTTTCTTT | CARDREVTEAFF